This TCR beta chain derives from a study of blood T cell repertoires in COVID-19. The CDR3 is 15 residues long. Trimming cost V 0 bases and J 6 bases, with 14 bases left between them. CDR1 WNHNN and CDR2 SYGVQD come from the germline V gene (reference sequence). Assay used: immunoSEQ multiplex PCR; TCRdb lists only in-frame clones, some missing. Of 34,000 or so clones in the sample, around nine tenths are singletons; the top ten hold about 14%. This receptor was obtained from a man in his 60s with active COVID-19. The V call is TRBV10-1, the J call TRBJ2-5; D is ambiguous. The material sequenced was peripheral blood. The CDR3 loop reads CASSESGEAGKTQYF. The DNA for the CDR3 is TGCGCCAGCAGTGAGTCAGGAGAGGCCGGAAAGACCCAGTACTTC.